This TCR beta chain was sequenced in a study of shared clonotypes between healthy human individuals. Study-level points and caveats: Non-shared clonotypes displayed generation probabilities falling below those of clonotypes present in all four donors. A generally larger estimated richness was seen in naive subsets than in memory subsets.

The authors' processing: ImmunoSEQ output lacked quality scores and full-length reads, limiting matched filtering. Libraries were prepared by immunoSEQ multiplex PCR; TCRdb keeps only in-frame clonotypes and omits some of them. That table gives V, J and clone size, and the DNA gave D and trimming. The sample has 1,400,000 or so clones, approximately 98.5% seen once. The germline gives CDR1 SGHDT, CDR2 YYEEEE. With 2 bases removed from V and 0 bases from J, the gap between germline ends came to 8 bases. The CDR3 is made up of 14 amino acids. A note on this clone: Its cognate antigen is unknown.

The study drew all its donors from Caucasian adults living in Nashville, Tennessee. The gene calls are TRBV5-6 and TRBJ2-5; D unclear. This TCR was sampled from a man aged 25 to 40 in good health. Sample: naive CD4+ T cells sorted from blood. Subset given: CD45RA+ positively selected. The CDR3 spells CASSLPGHQETQYF. CDR3 DNA sequence: TGTGCCAGCAGCTTACCGGGCCACCAAGAGACCCAGTACTTC.